The 19 T cell receptor beta chains listed next were all sequenced from one sample in a study of early T cells in non-severe SARS-CoV-2 infection. TCRdb re-analysed the 5' RACE reads in MiXCR, keeping a single row per CDR3 protein. This table has 88,000 or so distinct CDR3 sequences, about 15% appearing once. Sequenced: whole blood. These receptors were taken from an adult who was a healthcare worker with PCR-confirmed SARS-CoV-2 infection or an uninfected control (not recorded which).

This clonotype has just a few counts. J is TRBJ1-3 and V is TRBV12-3 or TRBV12-4; D remains unclear. Trimming removed 2 bases from V and 0 bases from J, with 5 bases in between. The CDR3 runs to 14 residues. The CDR3 spells CASSLYTSGNTIYF. The CDR3 coding sequence is TGTGCCAGCAGTTTATATACCTCTGGAAACACCATATATTTT.

The chain has TRBV7-9 and TRBJ2-1; 14 bases align to TRBD2. The CDR3 runs to 15 residues. The germline CDR1 and CDR2 sequences are SEHNR and FQNEAQ (reference sequence). V lost 4 bases to trimming and J lost 9 bases; unmatched junction nucleotides: 5. The CDR3, as DNA: TGTGCCAGCAGCTCGACTAGCGGGAGGGCCCCTGAGCAGTTCTTC. Translation gives CASSSTSGRAPEQFF. The full variable domain, rest sourced from reference TRBV7-9 and TRBJ2-1, is DTGVSQNPRHKITKRGQNVTFRCDPISEHNRLYWYRQTLGQGPEFLTYFQNEAQLEKSRLLSDRFSAERPKGSFSTLEIQRTEQGDSAMYLCASSSTSGRAPEQFFGPGTRLTVL.

This clonotype came up a few times. The CDR3: CASSQVLSGAGELFF. The CDR3 DNA reads as TGCGCCAGCAGCCAAGTTCTTTCGGGGGCCGGGGAGCTGTTTTTT. This chain links TRBV4-1 with TRBJ2-2, with TRBD2 as a possible D gene (6 bases). This CDR3 comprises 15 residues. Trimming took off 1 base at V and 6 bases at J, with 12 bases between the two ends. In germline, CDR1 is MGHRA, CDR2 YSYEKL.

The chain carries TRBV6-1 and TRBJ2-7; possible D gene TRBD1, 5 bases. The V and J ends lost 10 bases and 0 bases respectively, with 13 bases between them. The CDR3 is made up of 13 amino acids. Germline CDR1 and CDR2: MNHNS and SASEGT. The CDR3 DNA follows: TGTGCCACCCAGGGTTTTAGCTCCTACGAGCAGTACTTC. It codes for CATQGFSSYEQYF.

The chain recombines TRBV15 with TRBJ2-5, with D perhaps matching TRBD2 (6 bases). There are 14 residues in the CDR3. In germline, CDR1 is LNHNV, CDR2 YYDKDF (reference sequence). V lost 2 bases, J lost 7 bases, and 14 bases lay in between. The CDR3 reads CATSRPGVQGTQYF. For the CDR3, the DNA is TGTGCCACCAGCAGACCGGGAGTTCAGGGGACCCAGTACTTC. Supplemented by reference TRBV15 and TRBJ2-5, the full variable domain reads DAMVIQNPRYQVTQFGKPVTLSCSQTLNHNVMYWYQQKSSQAPKLLFHYYDKDFNNEADTPDNFQSRRPNTSFCFLDIRSPGLGDTAMYLCATSRPGVQGTQYFGPGTRLLVL.

The rearrangement links TRBV27 to TRBJ1-6; tentative D call: TRBD1 (6 bases). Germline values: CDR1 MNHEY, CDR2 SMNVEV (reference sequence). The V end lost 2 bases, the J end lost 10 bases, and 21 bases lay between the germline ends. The CDR3 runs 17 residues. In nucleotides, the CDR3 is TGTGCCAGCAGTTTAAGGTGGGCGACAGGAGCGGGGTCACCCCTCCACTTT. This codes for CASSLRWATGAGSPLHF.

A few counts support this clonotype. This sequence joins TRBV29-1 and TRBJ1-1; the D is unclear. Germline V lookup: CDR1 SQVTM, CDR2 ANQGSEA. The CDR3 covers 13 residues. Trimming removed 5 bases at V and 4 bases at J, with 14 bases between. This CDR3 is CSVLGQRGTEAFF. The DNA of the CDR3 is TGCAGCGTTCTAGGTCAGCGGGGCACTGAAGCTTTCTTT.

V and J are TRBV2 and TRBJ2-2; possible D gene TRBD1, 5 bases. Germline assignment: CDR1 SNHLY and CDR2 FYNNEI. The V end was cut by 8 bases, the J end by 2 bases, with 12 bases between. This CDR3 comprises 14 residues. The CDR3 DNA is TGTGCCAGCCTTTGGCAGGGTAACACCGGGGAGCTGTTTTTT. Amino acid sequence: CASLWQGNTGELFF.

CDR3 DNA sequence: TGTGCCAGCAGCTTAGATAGTACGGGCCGCCTGTATTTT. This translates into CASSLDSTGRLYF. The rearrangement joins TRBV11-2 to TRBJ2-3; D gene unclear. CDR1 and CDR2 (germline): SGHAT, FQNNGV. Trimming pared 0 bases from V and 14 bases from J, leaving 15 bases between. The CDR3 totals 13 residues.

The rearrangement links TRBV18 to TRBJ2-1, with unresolved D. The CDR3 loop spans 13 amino acids. V was clipped by 2 bases and J by 5 bases, with 7 bases between them. Per the germline V gene, CDR1 is KGHSH and CDR2 is LQKENI. The CDR3 loop reads CASSPAGDNEQFF. CDR3 DNA sequence: TGTGCCAGCTCACCAGCCGGCGACAATGAGCAGTTCTTC.

This clonotype turned up a few times. This rearrangement joins TRBV5-1 to TRBJ1-1; D is possibly TRBD1 (5 bases). The V gene lost 1 base and the J gene lost 10 bases, with 14 bases spanning the gap. This CDR3 region has 13 residues. Germline-derived CDR1 and CDR2 are SGHRS and YFSETQ. The CDR3 loop reads CASSLSGGSTAFF. The DNA of the CDR3 is TGCGCCAGCAGCTTGTCCGGGGGATCGACAGCTTTCTTT.

This clonotype was recorded at least ten times. This chain connects TRBV4-3 to TRBJ1-1, with D unclear. Trimming took 0 bases from V and 0 from J, leaving 2 bases between them. The CDR3 extends over 13 amino acids. The germline V gene encodes CDR1 LGHNA and CDR2 YSLEER. CDR3 in DNA: TGCGCCAGCAGCCAAGACATGAACACTGAAGCTTTCTTT. It encodes CASSQDMNTEAFF.

This chain connects TRBV7-9 to TRBJ1-2; 8 nucleotides agree with TRBD1. J was trimmed by 2 bases and V by 2 bases; bases with no gene match: 10. The CDR3 spans 17 residues. Germline V gene lookup returns CDR1 SEHNR and CDR2 FQNEAQ (reference sequence). CDR3 region: CASSLRAGTGENYGYTF. CDR3 DNA: TGTGCCAGCAGCTTACGGGCCGGGACAGGCGAAAACTATGGCTACACCTTC.

This clonotype was detected once. This chain uses TRBV3-1 with TRBJ1-1, with no clear D. The CDR3 is made up of 10 amino acids. Trimming took off 8 bases at V and 7 bases at J, with 8 bases between the two ends. Germline CDR1 LGHDT, CDR2 YNNKEL (reference sequence). The CDR3 coding sequence is TGTGCCAGCGGAGACCTTGAAGCTTTCTTT. This gives the protein CASGDLEAFF.

This chain uses TRBV12-3 or TRBV12-4 with TRBJ1-2; D call uncertain. The CDR3 covers 13 residues. V lost 2 bases and J lost 4, with 8 bases in between. The CDR3 reads CASSLRRLYGYTF. Written as DNA, the CDR3 is TGTGCCAGCAGTTTAAGGCGGCTCTATGGCTACACCTTC.

This clonotype was counted between two and nine times. J is TRBJ2-7 and V is TRBV6-5; D is ambiguous. Per the germline V gene, CDR1 is MNHEY and CDR2 is SVGAGI. This CDR3 region has 12 residues. V gave up 9 bases and J gave up 0 bases, with 9 bases separating them. The CDR3 sequence: CASGSRSYEQYF. CDR3 DNA sequence: TGTGCCAGTGGTAGCCGCTCCTACGAGCAGTACTTC.

J is TRBJ2-1 and V is TRBV7-8, with 7 bases that match TRBD2. Germline-derived CDR1 and CDR2 are SGHVS and FQNEAQ. CDR3 length: 18 amino acids. V shed 2 bases, J shed 5 bases, and the junction held 15 bases outside the gene matches. The CDR3 spells CASSLREGGGWPNNEQFF. The DNA for the CDR3 is TGTGCCAGCAGCTTAAGGGAGGGAGGAGGATGGCCAAACAATGAGCAGTTCTTC. The entire variable domain, with the rest obtained from reference TRBV7-8 and TRBJ2-1, is as follows: GAGVSQSPRYKVAKRGQDVALRCDPISGHVSLFWYQQALGQGPEFLTYFQNEAQLDKSGLPSDRFFAERPEGSVSTLKIQRTQQEDSAVYLCASSLREGGGWPNNEQFFGPGTRLTVL.

The chain recombines TRBV2 with TRBJ2-1; D assignment may be TRBD1 or TRBD2 (7 bases each). The CDR3 totals 15 residues. The germline V gene encodes CDR1 SNHLY and CDR2 FYNNEI. V lost 4 bases to trimming and J lost 7 bases, with 17 bases between them. As DNA, the CDR3 is TGTGCCAGCAGTGTACAGGGGAGGGGGTCTAATGAGCAGTTCTTC. It yields the protein CASSVQGRGSNEQFF.

At least ten counts were recorded for this clonotype. V gene TRBV12-3 or TRBV12-4 combines with J gene TRBJ1-1; D remains ambiguous. The CDR3 is 14 amino acids. Trimming shortened V by 6 bases and J by 0 bases, and 11 bases separated the two germline ends. The CDR3 DNA is TGTGCCAGCAGAGATAGACTCATGAACACTGAAGCTTTCTTT. As protein: CASRDRLMNTEAFF.